The present TCR beta chain was sequenced within a study of cytomegalovirus exposure and HLA in healthy donors. Unrecorded immune exposure was likely among donors, who were nominally healthy when sampled. Whole-study results and caveats: In a later analysis, TCR beta V- and J-gene trimming was associated with a missense DCLRE1C variant. Follow-up analysis seemed to connect common viral pathogens with several of the most significant clusters identified. Presence/absence analyses rested on an assumption that sequencing depth was roughly uniform across donors.

This clone was recorded a few times. The antigen is not known. The CDR3 loop spans 14 amino acids. V was pared by 5 bases and J by 2 bases, with 11 bases between. Germline CDR1 SGHAT, CDR2 FQNNGV. PCR employed 60 Vbeta and 13 Jbeta primers. Repertoires were generated with immunoSEQ multiplex PCR, while TCRdb's copy carries only in-frame clones and drops some. The sample holds about 94,000 clones, 76% seen once. The receptor's source is a male donor in good health and CMV-seronegative. The V call is TRBV11-2, the J call TRBJ2-3; D might be TRBD2 (6 bases). The sequencing input was PBMCs. The CDR3 sequence is CASSRRDFTDTQYF. The CDR3 DNA reads TGTGCCAGCAGCCGCCGGGACTTCACAGATACGCAGTATTTT.